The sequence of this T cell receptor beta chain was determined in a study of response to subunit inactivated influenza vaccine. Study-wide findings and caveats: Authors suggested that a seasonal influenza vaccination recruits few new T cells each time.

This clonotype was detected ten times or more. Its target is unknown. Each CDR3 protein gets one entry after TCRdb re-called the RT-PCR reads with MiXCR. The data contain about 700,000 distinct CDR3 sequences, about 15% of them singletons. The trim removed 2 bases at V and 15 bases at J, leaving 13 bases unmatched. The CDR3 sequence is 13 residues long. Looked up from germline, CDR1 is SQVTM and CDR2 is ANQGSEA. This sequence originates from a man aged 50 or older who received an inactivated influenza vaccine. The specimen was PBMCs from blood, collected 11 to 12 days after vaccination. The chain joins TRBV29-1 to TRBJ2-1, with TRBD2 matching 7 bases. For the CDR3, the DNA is TGCAGCGTTGAAATTAGGGCTAGCGGCGCGTGGTTCTTC. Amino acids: CSVEIRASGAWFF.